This TCR beta chain was retrieved from a study of blood T cells in healthy people across ages. Findings of the study overall: Unsorted PBMCs blocked a conclusive comparison of naive and antigen-experienced cells. Researchers judged that diversity estimates from one million T cells fell short of true values. Per million T cells, TCR beta diversity dropped about linearly as age rose.

V lost 4 bases, J lost 9 bases, and 13 bases lay in between. The CDR3 sequence is 13 residues long. In germline, CDR1 is SGHAT, CDR2 FQNNGV. A sample-barcoded 5' primer and a J-beta primer mix were used in a second PCR of roughly 7 to 11 cycles. A template-switch adaptor with 12 random nucleotides tagged each cDNA molecule. A single record per CDR3 protein comes from TCRdb applying MiXCR to the 5' RACE reads. Here the sample spans 650,000 or so distinct CDR3 sequences, around 52% being singletons. On this clonotype itself: The antigen is undetermined.

Sequencing input: blood. The rearrangement uses TRBV11-2 and TRBJ1-5; D is perhaps TRBD1 (6 bases). The sequence was collected from an elderly woman in good health. CDR3 region: CASSWGLQRPQHF. The CDR3 DNA reads TGTGCCAGCAGCTGGGGGCTTCAACGGCCCCAGCATTTT.